These T cell receptor beta chains were read from a single sample in a study of blood T cell repertoires in COVID-19. Some clones are missing from TCRdb's copy, which holds only in-frame ones; the method was immunoSEQ multiplex PCR. The data show over 200,000 clones, 65% to 90% seen once. The specimen sequenced was peripheral blood. All receptors come from a man in his forties or fifties with COVID-19, enrolled during active disease. The CDR3 runs from the conserved cysteine through the conserved F or W.

J | V | CDR3
TRBJ2-6 | TRBV6-4 | CASSDSGSGSSGANVLTF
TRBJ1-2 | TRBV2 | CAGAGGPLDGYTF
TRBJ2-1 | TRBV6-1 | CASSEIGPSGPNEQFF
TRBJ2-5 | TRBV11-2 | CASSPQGQIRETQYF
TRBJ1-4 | TRBV19 | CASSIDTANEKLFF
TRBJ2-1 | TRBV2 | CASLPPTLPGYLYNEQFF
TRBJ1-5 | TRBV15 | CATSRDGGTQPQHF
TRBJ2-2 | TRBV19 | CASSIKLRLAGGPIGELFF
TRBJ1-2 | TRBV28 | CASTYSGYYGYTF
TRBJ1-4 | TRBV7-2 | CASSLGGQGSNEKLFF
TRBJ1-6 | TRBV9 | CASSPRDFLNSPLHF
TRBJ2-1 | TRBV5-8 | CASSWSGTRGYEQFF
TRBJ2-7 | TRBV18 | CASSPPSREKYEQYF
TRBJ2-1 | TRBV7-2 | CASSSIGGLVYNEQFF
TRBJ1-5 | TRBV19 | CASSLQDSNQPQHF
TRBJ2-2 | TRBV7-7 | CASSLAGGGTGELFF
TRBJ2-6 | TRBV27 | CASSLRGTKFSGANVLTF
TRBJ1-5 | TRBV19 | CASSIMAGEGQPQHF
TRBJ1-2 | TRBV29-1 | CSVALRGQDYTF
TRBJ2-7 | TRBV4-2 | CASSQGQGAYEQYF
TRBJ2-5 | TRBV6-2/TRBV6-3 | CASSYQAGGLGETQYF
TRBJ2-7 | TRBV19 | CASRDVGQRQYF
TRBJ2-6 | TRBV2 | CATPQVSGANVLTF
TRBJ2-7 | TRBV4-1 | CASSQNPATSVYEQYF
TRBJ2-5 | TRBV11-1 | CASSFGGETQYF
TRBJ1-5 | TRBV19 | CASREVMRGLVQPQHF
TRBJ1-2 | TRBV7-3 | CASSLEGGDVANYGYTF
TRBJ2-7 | TRBV18 | CASSPDNPEQYF
TRBJ2-1 | TRBV7-8 | CASSPLTGSRILGNEQFF
TRBJ2-7 | TRBV11-1 | CASSLGQGFHEQYF
TRBJ1-1 | TRBV10-3 | CAITGEMNTEAFF
TRBJ1-2 | TRBV10-1 | CASSENGRRRDRVINYGYTF
TRBJ1-1 | TRBV29-1 | CSVLGRVNTEAFF
TRBJ2-7 | TRBV28 | CASSDSGAGEDEQYF
TRBJ2-1 | TRBV4-1 | CASSQGLGGDPYNEQFF
TRBJ2-7 | TRBV7-8 | CASSPPGDYEQYF
TRBJ1-2 | TRBV5-1 | CASSSERQANYGYTF
TRBJ1-1 | TRBV20-1 | CSARGPTEAFF
TRBJ2-7 | TRBV29-1 | CSVESPGEQYF
TRBJ2-5 | TRBV7-5 | CARSLDHSGNTWGETQYF
TRBJ1-2 | TRBV2 | CASSPDRGSYGYTF
TRBJ1-4 | TRBV30 | CAWSRTGGEKLFF
TRBJ1-6 | TRBV15 | CATSRGQSNSPLHF
TRBJ2-7 | TRBV7-2 | CASSSPPGGLAGGEQYF
TRBJ2-1 | TRBV7-6 | CASSRTSGGGYNEQFF
TRBJ1-2 | TRBV4-3 | CASSISGTGGYGYTF
TRBJ1-3 | TRBV24-1 | CATSDSGQDPGNTIYF
TRBJ2-7 | TRBV19 | CVSSPGGFEGNSYEQYF
TRBJ1-4 | TRBV6-5 | CASSQDRVDEKLFF
TRBJ1-5 | TRBV5-6 | CASSFNKLTNQPQHF
TRBJ1-2 | TRBV5-1 | CASSLATGTGGADGYTF
TRBJ1-1 | TRBV6-6 | CASTDPFQGTTEAFF
TRBJ1-1 | TRBV6-6 | CASRPPDRGRTEAFF
TRBJ2-3 | TRBV12-5 | CASGLRGASTDTQYF